The following is a T cell receptor (beta chain) sequence with its context. Its antigen remains unidentified. This record belongs to a study of cytomegalovirus exposure and HLA in healthy donors. In the study overall: There were some 81 million unique TCRs (from HLA-typed donors) in an early data release. Whole-study findings and limits: Researchers reported in a later analysis that common viral pathogens appeared linked to several top clusters. Using the classifier, cytomegalovirus status was reportedly diagnosed with high specificity and sensitivity. In a later analysis, TCR beta V- and J-gene trimming was associated with a missense DCLRE1C variant.

13 Jbeta primers and 60 Vbeta primers were used for the PCR. The protocol was immunoSEQ multiplex PCR, while the TCRdb copy is restricted to in-frame clones and leaves out a portion. The table shows about 120,000 clones, with around 86% occurring only once. The sequence derives from a woman aged 25 to 39 in good health and CMV-seronegative. The specimen was PBMCs.

CDR3 amino acids: CASTQVSYNEQFF. CDR3 sequence (DNA): TGTGCCAGTACCCAGGTCTCCTACAATGAGCAGTTCTTC. The chain couples TRBV13 to TRBJ2-1; no clear D gene. The V end lost 9 bases, the J end lost 0 bases, and 9 bases lay between the germline ends. Germline V gene data show CDR1 as PRHDT and CDR2 as FYEKMQ (reference sequence). The CDR3 has 13 residues.